This TCR beta chain came from a study of CD8+ T cells in alopecia areata (dated by TCRdb to the late 2010s). Describing the broader study: Treated patients were enrolled in an open-label pilot trial of oral tofacitinib at 5 to 10 mg twice daily for moderate-to-severe alopecia areata. Patients stayed on tofacitinib for 6 to 18 months and then had 6 months of follow-up off drug so that delayed response and recurrence could be assessed. For the treated patients, the SALT score, which quantifies what percentage of scalp surface area is affected, served as the measure of disease severity. The study used high-throughput TCRbeta sequencing to examine T cell clonal expansion in alopecia areata, in both the C3H/HeJ mouse model and human patients. On the human side, TCRbeta sequencing was run on scalp tissue and on sorted CD4+ and CD8+ peripheral blood T cells from healthy controls and from alopecia areata patients with either patchy or totalis/universalis disease. Tofacitinib-treated patients had biopsies at baseline and at 4 and 24 weeks of treatment, with a later scalp biopsy in several patients. Clonality in the scalp was compared among normal scalp (n=4), patchy alopecia areata scalp (n=8), and alopecia totalis/universalis scalp (n=8). RNA was extracted with the PAXgene miRNA kit for fixed scalp, the miRNeasy kit for PBMCs, and the RNeasy kit for mouse skin. TCRbeta CDR3 regions were amplified by immunoSEQ multiplex PCR using 35 Vbeta forward and 13 Jbeta reverse primers. On the study overall, not on this receptor specifically: Compared with normal scalp, lesional scalp, particularly in alopecia totalis/universalis, had higher clonality and more expanded CD8+ clones, which suggests antigenic drive. Shared TCR sequences between patients were less evident than in mice, which may be partly attributable to HLA diversity in the patient population. With tofacitinib, both scalp clonality and the number of expanded CD8+ clones among the top 100 scalp clones went down significantly. During tofacitinib treatment, many expanded lesional clones stuck around in both scalp and blood, and this persistence may partly explain why relapse happens after treatment is stopped. Because the treated cohort was small and had just a single nonresponder, larger studies are needed to establish links between baseline CD8+ expansion and response. Unlike mouse skin, which is dominated by gammadelta T cells, normal human skin has resident alphabeta T cells that are also sequenced, and this complicates analysis of the scalp TCR repertoire.

Libraries were built with the immunoSEQ multiplex PCR assay. RNA was extracted from all samples and reverse transcribed into cDNA as template for TCR sequencing. SuperScript III was used to make first-strand cDNA, primed with a 2:1 mix of oligo-dT and random hexamers. A synthetic immune receptor repertoire was used to gauge amplification bias, and whatever bias remained was removed computationally. Per the original workflow: Raw reads were preprocessed to remove errors, and CDR3 was defined by IMGT conventions from the conserved cysteine to phenylalanine. Clonality was computed by normalizing Shannon entropy by log2 of the number of productive unique TCRs and subtracting the result from 1. CD4 or CD8 identity of scalp clones was inferred by cross-referencing scalp TCRbeta sequences with sorted blood CD4 and CD8 repertoires. TCRdb mirrors the immuneACCESS table, restricted to in-frame sequences. Some clones are absent from its copies; in checked studies, under half trace to an unresolved V gene, and the reason for the others is unknown. V, J and clone size are taken as reported in that table, and D and trimming were inferred from the DNA itself. Here the sample has roughly 200,000 clones; around two fifths occur a single time. Just under 0.5% of the sample comes from the top ten.

What the treatment or condition label conveys for this sample: oral pan-JAK inhibitor, 5-10 mg twice daily. Lesional scalp punch biopsies and peripheral blood were collected from alopecia areata patients. After PBMCs were isolated by density centrifugation and stained for CD3, CD4 and CD8, a FACSAria was used to sort CD4+ and CD8+ T cells. Points on this clone: There is no known antigen for this receptor. Within one base of it there is no much larger clone, and no base qualities were kept.

Deletion took 2 bases off V and 5 bases off J, with a span of 7 bases between the germline ends. CDR1 SGHNT and CDR2 YYREEE were looked up in the germline V gene (reference sequence). The CDR3 measures 12 amino acids from cysteine to phenylalanine. The entry retains the CDR3 DNA only, 36 bases that are in frame from base 1. The receptor chain draws on TRBV5-4 and TRBJ2-5; the D gene is unclear. The TCR was taken from a human donor with alopecia areata. Material: CD4+ T cells sorted from blood, obtained at approximately week 31, from a patient treated with tofacitinib. Here the CDR3 is given as CASSLLGETQYF. In nucleotides, the sequence is TGTGCCAGCAGCTTATTAGGGGAGACCCAGTACTTC.